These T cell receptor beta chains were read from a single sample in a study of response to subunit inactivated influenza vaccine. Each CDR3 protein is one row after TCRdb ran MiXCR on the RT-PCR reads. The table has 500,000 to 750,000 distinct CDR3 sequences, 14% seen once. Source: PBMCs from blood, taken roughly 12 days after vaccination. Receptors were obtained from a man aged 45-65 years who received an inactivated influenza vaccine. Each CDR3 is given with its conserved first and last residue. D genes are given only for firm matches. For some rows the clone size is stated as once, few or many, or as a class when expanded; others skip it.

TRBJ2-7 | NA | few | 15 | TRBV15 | TGTGCCACCAGCAGAGATACAAGCGGGTCCTACGAGCAGTACTTC | CATSRDTSGSYEQYF
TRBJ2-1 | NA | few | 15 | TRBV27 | TGTGCCAGTTGCCCGGGACCACTAATTTACAATGAGCAGTTCTTC | CASCPGPLIYNEQFF
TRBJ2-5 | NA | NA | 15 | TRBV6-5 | TGTGCCAGCAGGCTACTCTCAGGGGGGCGAGAGACCCAGTACTTC | CASRLLSGGRETQYF
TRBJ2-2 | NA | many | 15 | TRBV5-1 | TGCGCCAGCAGCTTGGTTGGTTCGAACACCGGGGAGCTGTTTTTT | CASSLVGSNTGELFF
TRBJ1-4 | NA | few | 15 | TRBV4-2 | TGTGCCAGCAGCCAAGTTGCGGGACCGAATGAAAAACTGTTTTTT | CASSQVAGPNEKLFF
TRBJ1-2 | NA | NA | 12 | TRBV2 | TGTGCCAGCGGTCCAGAAGCGTATGGCTACACCTTC | CASGPEAYGYTF
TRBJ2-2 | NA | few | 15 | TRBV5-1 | TGCGCCAGCAGCTTGAACAGGGAGGACACCGGGGAGCTGTTTTTT | CASSLNREDTGELFF
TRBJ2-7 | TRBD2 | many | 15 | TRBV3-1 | TGTGCCAGCAGGACCGCTAGCGGGGGGGCTCGCGAGCAGTACTTC | CASRTASGGAREQYF
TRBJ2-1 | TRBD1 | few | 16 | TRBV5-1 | TGCGCCAGCAGCTTTTTCCCGGGACAGGGAAATAATGAGCAGTTCTTC | CASSFFPGQGNNEQFF
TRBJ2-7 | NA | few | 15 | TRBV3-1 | TGTGCCAGCAGCCCGACGCCTGTTTACACCTACGAGCAGTACTTC | CASSPTPVYTYEQYF
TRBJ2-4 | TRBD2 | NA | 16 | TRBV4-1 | TGCGCCAGCAGCCAAGGATTCGGAGCGGGGGAAAACATTCAGTACTTC | CASSQGFGAGENIQYF
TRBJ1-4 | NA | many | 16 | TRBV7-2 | TGTGCCAGCAGCAAAGACAGAGCTCTAACTAATGAAAAACTGTTTTTT | CASSKDRALTNEKLFF
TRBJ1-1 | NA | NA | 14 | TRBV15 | TGTGCCACCAGCTCATTTCACATGAACACTGAAGCTTTCTTT | CATSSFHMNTEAFF
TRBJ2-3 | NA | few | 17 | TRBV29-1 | TGCAGCGTTGAATCGGCAGGGGCTAGGGGTTACACAGATACGCAGTATTTT | CSVESAGARGYTDTQYF
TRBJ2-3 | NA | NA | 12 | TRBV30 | TGTGCCTGGAGTAGGACTGGGAATACGCAGTATTTT | CAWSRTGNTQYF
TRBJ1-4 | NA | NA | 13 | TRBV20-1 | TGCAGTGCTAGGACAGGAGCCAGGGAAAAACTGTTTTTT | CSARTGAREKLFF
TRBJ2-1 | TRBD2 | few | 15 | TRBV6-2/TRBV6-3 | TGTGCCAGCAGTCGTAGCGGGGCCCTCTACAATGAGCAGTTCTTC | CASSRSGALYNEQFF
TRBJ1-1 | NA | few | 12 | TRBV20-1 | TGCAGTGCTAGACCGGGGGGCACTGAAGCTTTCTTT | CSARPGGTEAFF
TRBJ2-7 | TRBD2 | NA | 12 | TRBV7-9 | TGTGCCGGCGGGGGACCCTCCTACGAGCAGTACTTC | CAGGGPSYEQYF
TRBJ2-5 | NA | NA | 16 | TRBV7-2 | TGTGCCAGCAGCTTAGTAGGGGGATACCAAGTGGAGACCCAGTACTTC | CASSLVGGYQVETQYF
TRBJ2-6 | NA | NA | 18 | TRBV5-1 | TGCGCCAGCAGCTTGGCGGGGGATTACGTCTCTGGGGCCAACGTCCTGACTTTC | CASSLAGDYVSGANVLTF
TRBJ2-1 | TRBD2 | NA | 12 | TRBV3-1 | TGTGCCAGCAGCCAAGATGACGGGAGGGAGTTCTTC | CASSQDDGREFF
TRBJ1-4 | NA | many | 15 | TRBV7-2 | TGTGCCAGCAGCCCTCAGGACGGACGCGGTGAAAAACTGTTTTTT | CASSPQDGRGEKLFF
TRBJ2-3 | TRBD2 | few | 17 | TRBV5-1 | TGCGCCAGCAGCTTACAGGCTTGGGAAAAGCGGGACGATACGCAGTATTTT | CASSLQAWEKRDDTQYF
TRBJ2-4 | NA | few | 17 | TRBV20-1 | TGCAGTGCTAGAGACCCAAGGACCGGCTCGGTCAAAAACATTCAGTACTTC | CSARDPRTGSVKNIQYF
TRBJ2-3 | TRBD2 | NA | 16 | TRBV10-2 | TGCGCCAGCAGTGACCCTTTCGGGGGGGCGACAGATACGCAGTATTTT | CASSDPFGGATDTQYF
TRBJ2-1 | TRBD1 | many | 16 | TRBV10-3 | TGTGCCATCAGTGGGGGGACAGGTAAAAATTACAATGAGCAGTTCTTC | CAISGGTGKNYNEQFF
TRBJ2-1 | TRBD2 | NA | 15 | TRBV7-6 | TGTGCCAGCAGCCAACCGGGACTAGCCATCGGGGAGCAGTTCTTC | CASSQPGLAIGEQFF
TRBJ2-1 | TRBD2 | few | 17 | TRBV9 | TGTGCCAGCAATAGGGCTAGCGGGGCCGGCTCCTACAATGAGCAGTTCTTC | CASNRASGAGSYNEQFF
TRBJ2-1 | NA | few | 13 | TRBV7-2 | TGTGCCAGCAGCTTCGATACCTACAATGAGCAGTTCTTC | CASSFDTYNEQFF
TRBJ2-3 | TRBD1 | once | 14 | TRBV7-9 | TGTGCCAGCAGGGTGACAGGGGAGATAGATACGCAGTATTTT | CASRVTGEIDTQYF
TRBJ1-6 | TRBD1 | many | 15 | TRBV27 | TGTGCCAGCAGACCCACCGGGACAGGGTCCTCACCCCTCCACTTT | CASRPTGTGSSPLHF
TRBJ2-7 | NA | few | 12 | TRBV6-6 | TGTGCCAGCACCACGCTGGGCCACGAGCAGTACTTC | CASTTLGHEQYF
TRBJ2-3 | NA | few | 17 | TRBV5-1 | TGCGCCAGCAGCTTGGGGGGCAGGGGCCTTAACACAGATACGCAGTATTTT | CASSLGGRGLNTDTQYF
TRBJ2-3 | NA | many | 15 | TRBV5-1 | TGCGCCAGCAGCTCCGGACACCGTGACACAGATACGCAGTATTTT | CASSSGHRDTDTQYF
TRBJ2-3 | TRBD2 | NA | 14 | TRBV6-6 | TGTGCCAGCAGCCGGGGGGGCAGGGGAGATACGCAGTATTTT | CASSRGGRGDTQYF
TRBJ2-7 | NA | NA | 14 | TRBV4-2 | TGTGCCAGCAGCCAACTTGGGGCCTCCTACGAGCAGTACTTC | CASSQLGASYEQYF
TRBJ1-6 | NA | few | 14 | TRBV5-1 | TGCGCCAGCAGCTTGGAGGGGGTTAATTCACCCCTCCACTTT | CASSLEGVNSPLHF
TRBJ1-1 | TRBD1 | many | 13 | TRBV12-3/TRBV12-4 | TGTGCCAGCAAGATTCGGACAGGGGTGACGGCTTTCTTT | CASKIRTGVTAFF
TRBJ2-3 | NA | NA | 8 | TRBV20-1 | TGCAAGACAGATACGCAGTATTTT | CKTDTQYF
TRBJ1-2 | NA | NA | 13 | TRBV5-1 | TGCGCCAGCAGCTTTACCGGAGAATATGGCTACACCTTC | CASSFTGEYGYTF
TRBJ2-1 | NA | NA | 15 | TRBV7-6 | TGTGCCAGCAGCTTAACTCCAGGGACAACGGGTGAGCAGTTCTTC | CASSLTPGTTGEQFF
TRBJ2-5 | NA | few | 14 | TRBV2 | TGTGCCAGCAGTGCGAGGGGGTTCCAAGAGACCCAGTACTTC | CASSARGFQETQYF
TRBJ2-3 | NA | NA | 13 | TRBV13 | TGTGCCAGCAGCTTTGGGACTTGGGATACGCAGTATTTT | CASSFGTWDTQYF
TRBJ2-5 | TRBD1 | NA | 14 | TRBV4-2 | TGTGCCAGCAGCCAAGAACAGGGGGAAGAGACCCAGTACTTC | CASSQEQGEETQYF